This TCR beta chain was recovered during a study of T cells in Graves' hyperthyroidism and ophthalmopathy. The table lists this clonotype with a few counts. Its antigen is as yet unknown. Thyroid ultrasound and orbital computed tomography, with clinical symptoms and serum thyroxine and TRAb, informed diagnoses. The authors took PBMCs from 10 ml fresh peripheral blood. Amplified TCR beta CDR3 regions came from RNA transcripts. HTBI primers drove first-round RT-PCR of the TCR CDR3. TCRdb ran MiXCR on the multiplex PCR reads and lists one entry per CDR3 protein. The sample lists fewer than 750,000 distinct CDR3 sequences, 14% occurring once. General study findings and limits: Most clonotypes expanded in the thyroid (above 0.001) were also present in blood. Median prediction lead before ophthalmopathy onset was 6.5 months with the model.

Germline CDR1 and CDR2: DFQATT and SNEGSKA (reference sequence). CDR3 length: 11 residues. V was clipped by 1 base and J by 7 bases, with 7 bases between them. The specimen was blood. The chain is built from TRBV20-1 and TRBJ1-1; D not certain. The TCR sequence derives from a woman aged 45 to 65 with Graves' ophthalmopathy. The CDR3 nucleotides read TGCAGTGCTAGAGGGGTCTTTGAAGCTTTCTTT. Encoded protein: CSARGVFEAFF.